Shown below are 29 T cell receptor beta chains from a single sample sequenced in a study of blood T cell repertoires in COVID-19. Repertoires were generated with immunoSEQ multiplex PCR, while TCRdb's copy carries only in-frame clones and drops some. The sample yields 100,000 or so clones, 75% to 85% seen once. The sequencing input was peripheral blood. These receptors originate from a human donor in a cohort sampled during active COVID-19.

The CDR3 DNA follows: TGTGCCAGTAGTGACGACAGGCCCGGTAACTATGGCTACACCTTC. Protein: CASSDDRPGNYGYTF. This sequence joins TRBV19 and TRBJ1-2, with D maybe TRBD1 (6 bases). The CDR3 runs to 15 residues. V lost 5 bases, J lost 1 base, and 14 bases lay in between. CDR1 LNHDA and CDR2 SQIVND come from the germline V gene (reference sequence).

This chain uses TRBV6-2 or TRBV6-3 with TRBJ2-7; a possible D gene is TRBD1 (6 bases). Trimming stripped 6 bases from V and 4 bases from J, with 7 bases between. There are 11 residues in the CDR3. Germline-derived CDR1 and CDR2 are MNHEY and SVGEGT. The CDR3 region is CASSRGYEQYF. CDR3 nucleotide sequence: TGTGCCAGCAGCAGGGGTTACGAGCAGTACTTC.

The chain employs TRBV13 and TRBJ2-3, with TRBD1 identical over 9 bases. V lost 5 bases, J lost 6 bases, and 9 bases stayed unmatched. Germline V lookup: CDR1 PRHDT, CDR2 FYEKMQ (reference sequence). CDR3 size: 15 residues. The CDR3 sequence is CASSPDTGGEDTQYF. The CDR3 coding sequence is TGTGCCAGCAGCCCGGACACAGGGGGCGAGGATACGCAGTATTTT.

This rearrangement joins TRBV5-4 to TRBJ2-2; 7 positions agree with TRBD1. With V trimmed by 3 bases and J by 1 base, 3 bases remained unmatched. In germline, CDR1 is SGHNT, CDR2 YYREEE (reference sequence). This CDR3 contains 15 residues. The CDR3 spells CASSSDRWNTGELFF. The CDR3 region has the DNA TGTGCCAGCAGCTCGGACAGGTGGAACACCGGGGAGCTGTTTTTT.

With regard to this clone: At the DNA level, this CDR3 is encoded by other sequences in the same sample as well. The CDR3 spells CASSLGTSADTQYF. Written as DNA, the CDR3 is TGTGCCAGCAGCTTAGGGACTAGCGCAGATACGCAGTATTTT. The chain employs TRBV7-9 and TRBJ2-3; 9 positions match TRBD2. The CDR3 is 14 amino acids. The trim removed 1 base at V and 4 bases at J, leaving 0 bases unmatched. Germline assignment: CDR1 SEHNR and CDR2 FQNEAQ (reference sequence).

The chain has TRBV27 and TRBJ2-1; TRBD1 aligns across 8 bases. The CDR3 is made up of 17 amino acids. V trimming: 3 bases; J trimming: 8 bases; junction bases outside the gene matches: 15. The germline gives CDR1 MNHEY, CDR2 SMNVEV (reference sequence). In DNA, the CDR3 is TGTGCCAGCAGTTTGATAAGAGTCAGGGGGCTAGTGGATGAGCAGTTCTTC. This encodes CASSLIRVRGLVDEQFF.

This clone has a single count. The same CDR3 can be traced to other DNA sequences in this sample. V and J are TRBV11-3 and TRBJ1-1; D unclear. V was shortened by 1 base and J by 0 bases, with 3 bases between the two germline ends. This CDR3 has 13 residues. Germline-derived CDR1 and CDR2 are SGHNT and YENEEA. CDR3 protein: CASSLGVNTEAFF. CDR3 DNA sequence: TGTGCCAGCAGCTTAGGAGTGAACACTGAAGCTTTCTTT.

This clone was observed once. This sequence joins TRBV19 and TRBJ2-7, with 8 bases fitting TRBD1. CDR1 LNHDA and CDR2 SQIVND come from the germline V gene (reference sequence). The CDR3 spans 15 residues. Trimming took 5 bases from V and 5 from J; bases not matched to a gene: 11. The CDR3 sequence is CASSRTGTGGHEQYF. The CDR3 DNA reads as TGTGCCAGTAGTCGAACCGGGACAGGAGGTCACGAGCAGTACTTC.

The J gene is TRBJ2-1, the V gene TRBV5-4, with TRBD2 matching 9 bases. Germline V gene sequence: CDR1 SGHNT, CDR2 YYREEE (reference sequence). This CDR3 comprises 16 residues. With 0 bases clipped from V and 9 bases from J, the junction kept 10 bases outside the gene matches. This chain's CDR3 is CASSLGLGGGEGEQFF. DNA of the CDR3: TGTGCCAGCAGCTTGGGACTAGGCGGGGGGGAAGGTGAGCAGTTCTTC.

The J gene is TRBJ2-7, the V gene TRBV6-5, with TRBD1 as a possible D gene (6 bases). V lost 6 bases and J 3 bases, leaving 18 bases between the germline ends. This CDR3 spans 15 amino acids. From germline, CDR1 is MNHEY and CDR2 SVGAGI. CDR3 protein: CASRAGPKGVYEQYF. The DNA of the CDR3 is TGTGCCAGCAGAGCCGGGCCCAAGGGGGTCTACGAGCAGTACTTC.

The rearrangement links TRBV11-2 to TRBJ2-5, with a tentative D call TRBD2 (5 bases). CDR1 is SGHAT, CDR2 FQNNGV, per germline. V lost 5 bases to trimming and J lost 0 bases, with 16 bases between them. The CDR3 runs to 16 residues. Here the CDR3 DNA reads TGTGCCAGCAGCCCAGCGTTGCGGGTGGACCAAGAGACCCAGTACTTC. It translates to CASSPALRVDQETQYF.

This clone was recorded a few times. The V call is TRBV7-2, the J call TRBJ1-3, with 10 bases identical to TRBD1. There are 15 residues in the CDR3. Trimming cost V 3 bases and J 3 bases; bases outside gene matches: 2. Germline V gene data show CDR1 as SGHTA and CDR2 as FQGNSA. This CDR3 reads CASSFDRGLGNTIYF. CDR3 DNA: TGTGCCAGCAGCTTCGACAGGGGGCTTGGAAACACCATATATTTT.

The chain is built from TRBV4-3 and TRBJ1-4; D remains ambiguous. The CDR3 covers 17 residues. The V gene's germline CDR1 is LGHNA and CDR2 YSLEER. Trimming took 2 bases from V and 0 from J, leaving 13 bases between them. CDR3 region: CASSQTILRATNEKLFF. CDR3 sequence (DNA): TGCGCCAGCAGCCAAACCATTCTGAGGGCAACTAATGAAAAACTGTTTTTT.

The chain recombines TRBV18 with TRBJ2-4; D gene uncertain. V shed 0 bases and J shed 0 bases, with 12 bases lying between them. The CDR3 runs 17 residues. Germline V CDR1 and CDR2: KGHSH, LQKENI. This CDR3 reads CASSPPWAELAKNIQYF. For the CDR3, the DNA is TGTGCCAGCTCACCACCATGGGCCGAGCTAGCCAAAAACATTCAGTACTTC. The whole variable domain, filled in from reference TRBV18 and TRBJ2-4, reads NAGVMQNPRHLVRRRGQEARLRCSPMKGHSHVYWYRQLPEEGLKFMVYLQKENIIDESGMPKERFSAEFPKEGPSILRIQQVVRGDSAAYFCASSPPWAELAKNIQYFGAGTRLSVL.

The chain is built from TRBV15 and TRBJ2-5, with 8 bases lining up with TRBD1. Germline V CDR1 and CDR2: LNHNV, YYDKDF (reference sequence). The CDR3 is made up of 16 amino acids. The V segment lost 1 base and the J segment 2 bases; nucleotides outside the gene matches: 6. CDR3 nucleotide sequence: TGTGCCACCAGCAGAGCTACAGGGGGTGGACAAGAGACCCAGTACTTC. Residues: CATSRATGGGQETQYF.

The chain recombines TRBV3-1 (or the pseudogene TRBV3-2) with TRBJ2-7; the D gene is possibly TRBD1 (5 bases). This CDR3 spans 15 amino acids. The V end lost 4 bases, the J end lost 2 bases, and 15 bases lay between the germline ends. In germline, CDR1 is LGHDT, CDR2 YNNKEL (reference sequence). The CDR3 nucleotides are TGTGCCAGCAGCCCAATGACAGCATTACCCTACGAGCAGTACTTC. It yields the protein CASSPMTALPYEQYF.

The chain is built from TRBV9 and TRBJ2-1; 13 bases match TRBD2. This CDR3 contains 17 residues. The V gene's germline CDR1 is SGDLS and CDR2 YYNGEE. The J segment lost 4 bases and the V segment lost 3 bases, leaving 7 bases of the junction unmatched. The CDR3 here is CASSGTSGGLVYNEQFF. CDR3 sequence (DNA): TGTGCCAGCAGCGGGACTAGCGGGGGATTAGTGTACAATGAGCAGTTCTTC.

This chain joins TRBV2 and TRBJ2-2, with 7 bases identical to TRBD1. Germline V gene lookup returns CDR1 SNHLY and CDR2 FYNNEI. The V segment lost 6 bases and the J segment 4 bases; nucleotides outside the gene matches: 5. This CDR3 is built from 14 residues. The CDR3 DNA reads TGTGCCAGCAGGAGGGGACAGTTCACCGGGGAGCTGTTTTTT. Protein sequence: CASRRGQFTGELFF. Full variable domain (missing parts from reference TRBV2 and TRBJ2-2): EPEVTQTPSHQVTQMGQEVILRCVPISNHLYFYWYRQILGQKVEFLVSFYNNEISEKSEIFDDQFSVERPDGSNFTLKIRSTKLEDSAMYFCASRRGQFTGELFFGEGSRLTVL.

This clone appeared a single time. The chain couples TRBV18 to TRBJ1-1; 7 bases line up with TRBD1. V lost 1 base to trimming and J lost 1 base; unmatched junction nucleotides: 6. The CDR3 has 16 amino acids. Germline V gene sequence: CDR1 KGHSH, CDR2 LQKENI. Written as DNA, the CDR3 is TGTGCCAGCTCACCACTAGCGAGACAGGGGAACACTGAAGCTTTCTTT. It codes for CASSPLARQGNTEAFF.

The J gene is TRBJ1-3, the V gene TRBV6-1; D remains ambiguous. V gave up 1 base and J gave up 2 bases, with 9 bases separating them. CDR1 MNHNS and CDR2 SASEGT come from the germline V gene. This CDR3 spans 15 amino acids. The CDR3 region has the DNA TGTGCCAGCAGTGAAGGTGGCAGGCCTGGAAACACCATATATTTT. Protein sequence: CASSEGGRPGNTIYF.

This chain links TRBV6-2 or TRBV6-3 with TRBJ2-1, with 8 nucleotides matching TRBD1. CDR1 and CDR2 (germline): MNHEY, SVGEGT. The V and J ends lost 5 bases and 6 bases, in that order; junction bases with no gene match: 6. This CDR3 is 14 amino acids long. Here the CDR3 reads CASSLDRVGNEQFF. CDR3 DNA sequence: TGTGCCAGCAGTCTGGACAGGGTTGGCAATGAGCAGTTCTTC.

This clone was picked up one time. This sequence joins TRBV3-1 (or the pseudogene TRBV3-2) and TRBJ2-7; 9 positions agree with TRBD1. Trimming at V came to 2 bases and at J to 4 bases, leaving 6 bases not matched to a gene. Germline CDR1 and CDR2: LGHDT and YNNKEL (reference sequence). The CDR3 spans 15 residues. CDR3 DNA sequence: TGTGCCAGCAGCCAACCCGGGACAGGGAATTACGAGCAGTACTTC. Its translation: CASSQPGTGNYEQYF.

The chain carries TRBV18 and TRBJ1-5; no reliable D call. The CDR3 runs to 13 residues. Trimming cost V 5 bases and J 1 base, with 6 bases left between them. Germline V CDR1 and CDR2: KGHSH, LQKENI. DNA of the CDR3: TGTGCCAGCTCAAGAGGCAGCAATCAGCCCCAGCATTTT. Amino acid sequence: CASSRGSNQPQHF.

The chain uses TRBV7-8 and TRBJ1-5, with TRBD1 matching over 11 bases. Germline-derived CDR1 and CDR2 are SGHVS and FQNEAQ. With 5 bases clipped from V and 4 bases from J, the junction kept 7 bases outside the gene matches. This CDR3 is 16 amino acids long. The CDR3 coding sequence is TGTGCCAGCAGCCCGGCCGGACAGGGGGCAAATCAGCCCCAGCATTTT. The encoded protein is CASSPAGQGANQPQHF.

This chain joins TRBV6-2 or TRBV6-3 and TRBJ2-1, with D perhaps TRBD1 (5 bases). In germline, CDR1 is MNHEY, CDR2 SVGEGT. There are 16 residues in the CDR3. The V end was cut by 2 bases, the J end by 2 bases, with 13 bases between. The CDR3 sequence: CASSYDSRWTYNEQFF. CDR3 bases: TGTGCCAGCAGTTACGACAGCAGATGGACCTACAATGAGCAGTTCTTC.

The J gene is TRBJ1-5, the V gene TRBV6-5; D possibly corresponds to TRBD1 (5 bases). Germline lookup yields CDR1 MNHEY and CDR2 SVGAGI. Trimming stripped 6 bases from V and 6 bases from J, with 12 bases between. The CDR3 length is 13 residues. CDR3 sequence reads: CASRRGVGQPQHF. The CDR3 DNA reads TGTGCCAGCAGACGGGGGGTGGGTCAGCCCCAGCATTTT.

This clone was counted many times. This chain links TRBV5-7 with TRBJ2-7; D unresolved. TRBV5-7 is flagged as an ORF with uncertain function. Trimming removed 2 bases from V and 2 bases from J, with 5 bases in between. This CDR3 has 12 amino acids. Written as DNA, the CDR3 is TGTGCCAGCAGCTTAAGCGCCTACGAGCAGTACTTC. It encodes CASSLSAYEQYF.

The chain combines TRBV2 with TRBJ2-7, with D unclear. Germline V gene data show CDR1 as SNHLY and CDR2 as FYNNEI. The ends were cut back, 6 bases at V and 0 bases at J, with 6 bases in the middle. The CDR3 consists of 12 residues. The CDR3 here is CASRESSYEQYF. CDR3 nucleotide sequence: TGTGCCAGCAGGGAGAGCTCCTACGAGCAGTACTTC.

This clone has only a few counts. CDR3 in DNA: TGTGCCAGCAGTTATGTGGGGGGTTGGAACACTGAAGCTTTCTTT. Its protein product is CASSYVGGWNTEAFF. The V gene is TRBV6-5, the J gene TRBJ1-1, with D maybe TRBD1 (5 bases). The CDR3 runs to 15 residues. With 3 bases removed from V and 1 base from J, the gap between germline ends came to 12 bases. Per germline, CDR1 MNHEY and CDR2 SVGAGI.